The clone carrying this T cell receptor (beta chain) came up a few times. The sample is drawn from a study of blood T cell repertoires in COVID-19. Study details: T cells, B-cell-depleted T cells, or PBMCs provided the cDNA or gDNA that served as material.

Everyone who took part was roughly 18 to 89 years old, and they came from 24 US areas. The length of the CDR3 is 16 residues. V was clipped by 11 bases and J by 0 bases, with 22 bases between them. The germline V gene has CDR1 SGHTA and CDR2 FQGNSA. Study processing details: Amplification of reference gene primers provided the estimated nucleated cell counts. Measured with immunoSEQ multiplex PCR; TCRdb has only the in-frame clones, and not every one. V and J calls and clone size are those listed in that table; D and trimming were worked out from the DNA. The sample yields roughly 200,000 clones, about 81% seen once.

Sequenced: PBMCs or T cells enriched from blood (not recorded which). The TCR comes from a man aged 35 to 55 who had recovered from COVID-19. The chain links TRBV7-2 to TRBJ1-1; TRBD1 might be the D (5 bases). CDR3 in amino acids: CAVEGNSAGLNTEAFF. CDR3 sequence (DNA): TGTGCCGTCGAGGGGAATTCAGCGGGGCTGAACACTGAAGCTTTCTTT.